This entry lists 23 T cell receptor beta chains sequenced from one sample in a study of shared T cell receptors in the human thymus. Assay: immunoSEQ multiplex PCR; the TCRdb copy retains only in-frame clones and omits some. The repertoire includes about 610,000 clones, approximately 87% of them detected once, and approximately 0.011% sits in the top ten. The data were also submitted as part of a second study, on human thymus T cells.

The sequenced sample consisted of thymocytes. The receptor set was obtained from a boy under two years old with a congenital heart defect.

This sequence joins TRBV4-3 and TRBJ2-3, with TRBD1 matching 9 bases. CDR3 length: 15 amino acids. V gave up 4 bases and J gave up 3 bases; unmatched junction bases: 5. CDR1 is LGHNA, CDR2 YSLEER, per germline. CDR3 DNA sequence: TGCGCCAGCAGCCCCTGGGACAGGGATACAGATACGCAGTATTTT. This codes for CASSPWDRDTDTQYF.

The chain uses TRBV5-4 and TRBJ1-1; 7 bases agree with TRBD1. The CDR3 sequence is 13 residues long. J lost 6 bases, V lost 8 bases, and 10 bases had no gene match. CDR1 is SGHNT and CDR2 is YYREEE in the germline V gene (reference sequence). The CDR3 is CASTFYRGAEAFF. The CDR3 DNA sequence: TGTGCCAGTACCTTTTACAGGGGTGCTGAAGCTTTCTTT.

V gene TRBV28 combines with J gene TRBJ2-3, with D maybe TRBD2 (5 bases). Trimming removed 3 bases at V and 5 bases at J, with 9 bases between. There are 13 residues in the CDR3. CDR1 is MDHEN and CDR2 is SYDVKM in the germline V gene. Here the CDR3 DNA reads TGTGCCAGCAGTTTGCTACGGGGAGATACGCAGTATTTT. Translation gives CASSLLRGDTQYF.

A remark on this clone: Other DNA sequences within the sample encode an identical CDR3. The chain combines TRBV30 with TRBJ2-7; 9 bases agree with TRBD1. Germline CDR1 is GTSNPN and CDR2 is SVGIG (reference sequence). V shed 5 bases and J 0 bases; nucleotides not matched to a gene: 8. The CDR3 extends over 15 amino acids. The CDR3 spells CAWGLGTGNSYEQYF. DNA of the CDR3: TGTGCCTGGGGTCTGGGGACAGGGAACTCCTACGAGCAGTACTTC.

Remarks on this clone: The junction and the germline gene differ at one end; a read error may be behind it. The chain is built from TRBV9 and TRBJ2-7; no definite D call. The CDR3 sequence is 14 residues long. Germline V gene lookup returns CDR1 SGDLS and CDR2 YYNGEE. The CDR3 is CASSPPRPSNEQYF. The CDR3 nucleotides are TGTGCCAGCAGCCCCCCTAGGCCCTCCAACGAGCAGTACTTC.

The rearrangement links TRBV2 to TRBJ1-2; 9 nucleotides align to TRBD1. CDR1 and CDR2 (germline): SNHLY, FYNNEI. This CDR3 region has 15 residues. V lost 3 bases, J lost 3 bases, and 5 bases stayed unmatched. CDR3 loop: CASSEPGQGYYGYTF. In DNA, the CDR3 is TGTGCCAGCAGTGAGCCAGGACAGGGGTACTATGGCTACACCTTC.

The chain links TRBV6-5 to TRBJ2-1; D is perhaps TRBD1 (6 bases). This CDR3 is built from 15 residues. Germline CDR1 and CDR2: MNHEY and SVGAGI. Trimming shortened V by 7 bases and J by 4 bases, and 17 bases separated the two germline ends. The chain's CDR3 is CASTPETGPYNEQFF. DNA of the CDR3: TGTGCCAGCACTCCTGAGACAGGACCTTACAATGAGCAGTTCTTC.

The J gene is TRBJ1-2, the V gene TRBV9; a possible D gene is TRBD1 (5 bases). The CDR3 is 12 amino acids. The V and J ends lost 0 bases and 11 bases respectively, with 11 bases between them. Germline-derived CDR1 and CDR2 are SGDLS and YYNGEE. CDR3 sequence (DNA): TGTGCCAGCAGCGTAGGTCGGGGGGATTACACCTTC. Protein: CASSVGRGDYTF.

The chain is built from TRBV7-9 and TRBJ2-7, with 9 bases matching TRBD1. Germline V gives CDR1 SEHNR, CDR2 FQNEAQ (reference sequence). CDR3 length equals 16 residues. V shed 5 bases and J 4 bases; nucleotides not matched to a gene: 12. This chain's CDR3 is CASSQKYYRGQYEQYF. Written as DNA, the CDR3 is TGTGCCAGCAGCCAAAAGTATTACAGGGGGCAGTACGAGCAGTACTTC.

Points on this clone: The sample carries other DNA sequences with the same CDR3. The rearrangement links TRBV28 to TRBJ2-1, with a possible D match to TRBD2 (6 bases). Trimming stripped 2 bases from V and 0 bases from J, with 11 bases between. Germline V gene data show CDR1 as MDHEN and CDR2 as SYDVKM. This CDR3 is 16 amino acids long. The CDR3 loop is CASSLGSGSSYNEQFF. In DNA form, the CDR3 reads TGTGCCAGCAGTTTAGGTAGCGGTAGCTCCTACAATGAGCAGTTCTTC. The entire variable domain, with the rest obtained from reference TRBV28 and TRBJ2-1, is as follows: DVKVTQSSRYLVKRTGEKVFLECVQDMDHENMFWYRQDPGLGLRLIYFSYDVKMKEKGDIPEGYSVSREKKERFSLILESASTNQTSMYLCASSLGSGSSYNEQFFGPGTRLTVL.

This chain uses TRBV23-1 with TRBJ2-7, with 10 positions matching TRBD2. TRBV23-1 is reported as an ORF; its role is uncertain. With 6 bases clipped from V and 3 bases from J, the junction kept 11 bases outside the gene matches. This CDR3 has 16 residues. The DNA for the CDR3 is TGCGCCAGCAGACATCCCAGCGGGAGGGCCTGCTACGAGCAGTACTTC. This translates into CASRHPSGRACYEQYF.

The chain uses TRBV27 and TRBJ2-2; TRBD1 aligns across 8 bases. V trimming: 4 bases; J trimming: 5 bases; junction bases outside the gene matches: 3. Germline lookup yields CDR1 MNHEY and CDR2 SMNVEV (reference sequence). The CDR3 is 14 amino acids. The CDR3 DNA reads TGTGCCAGCAGTTCCCGGACAGGGACCGGGGAGCTGTTTTTT. It translates to CASSSRTGTGELFF.

V usage is TRBV2 and J usage is TRBJ2-7, with 12 bases fitting TRBD2. Trimming took 7 bases from V and 2 from J; bases not matched to a gene: 6. Germline lookup yields CDR1 SNHLY and CDR2 FYNNEI. This CDR3 comprises 15 residues. The CDR3 sequence is CASTLGTSGPYEQYF. CDR3 sequence (DNA): TGTGCCAGCACCTTAGGGACTAGCGGGCCCTACGAGCAGTACTTC.

The rearrangement uses TRBV7-6 and TRBJ2-7; TRBD2 aligns across 9 bases. In germline, CDR1 is SGHVS, CDR2 FNYEAQ. Unmatched junction bases numbered 8, after V lost 5 bases and J lost 3 bases. This CDR3 is built from 15 residues. DNA of the CDR3: TGTGCCAGCAGCCCACGACTAGCGGTCGGCTACGAGCAGTACTTC. This encodes CASSPRLAVGYEQYF.

The chain carries TRBV4-1 and TRBJ2-1; D is ambiguous. Trimming took off 2 bases at V and 3 bases at J, with 8 bases between the two ends. In germline, CDR1 is MGHRA, CDR2 YSYEKL. The CDR3 runs 14 residues. Here the CDR3 reads CASSQRGSYNEQFF. CDR3 DNA sequence: TGCGCCAGCAGCCAACGCGGTAGCTACAATGAGCAGTTCTTC.

The chain couples TRBV29-1 to TRBJ1-1; the match to TRBD1 covers 9 bases. Unmatched junction bases numbered 9, after V lost 4 bases and J lost 3 bases. The CDR3 length is 15 residues. Looked up from germline, CDR1 is SQVTM and CDR2 is ANQGSEA. The CDR3 DNA reads TGCAGCGTTGTACGGGACAGGGTTGGGTACACTGAAGCTTTCTTT. Amino acids: CSVVRDRVGYTEAFF.

The chain joins TRBV5-1 to TRBJ2-5, with 7 bases aligning to TRBD2. Looked up from germline, CDR1 is SGHRS and CDR2 is YFSETQ. V lost 1 base to trimming and J lost 3 bases; unmatched junction nucleotides: 9. The CDR3 runs to 16 residues. CDR3 loop: CASSLPAGTNEETQYF. In DNA, the CDR3 is TGCGCCAGCAGCTTGCCAGCCGGGACTAACGAAGAGACCCAGTACTTC.

This clone has only a few counts. J is TRBJ2-7 and V is TRBV27; possibly TRBD1 for D (6 bases). The CDR3 covers 13 residues. V gave up 2 bases and J gave up 3 bases, with 8 bases separating them. Germline CDR1 is MNHEY and CDR2 is SMNVEV (reference sequence). The CDR3 region has the DNA TGTGCCAGCAGTTTAACAGGGAGCTACGAGCAGTACTTC. It specifies CASSLTGSYEQYF.

The chain carries TRBV6-6 and TRBJ2-7, with 7 nucleotides matching TRBD1. This CDR3 is built from 13 residues. The V gene end was trimmed by 8 bases and the J gene end by 4 bases; junction bases not matched to a gene: 8. Germline CDR1 is MNHNY and CDR2 is SVGAGI (reference sequence). The CDR3 coding sequence is TGTGCCAGCGGGAAGGGGGCAGGGTACGAGCAGTACTTC. Protein product: CASGKGAGYEQYF.

The chain joins TRBV28 to TRBJ2-4; 11 nucleotides match TRBD2. The V and J ends lost 6 bases and 12 bases, in that order; junction bases with no gene match: 19. The CDR3 runs 17 residues. Germline V CDR1 and CDR2: MDHEN, SYDVKM. The CDR3 loop reads CASSHRDLAGGGITQYF. CDR3 in DNA: TGTGCCAGCAGCCACCGCGATCTAGCGGGAGGCGGGATCACTCAGTACTTC.

V and J are TRBV27 and TRBJ1-1; TRBD1 matches at 7 bases. V lost 6 bases, J lost 2 bases, and 9 bases stayed unmatched. Germline V lookup: CDR1 MNHEY, CDR2 SMNVEV (reference sequence). The CDR3 totals 15 residues. The CDR3 DNA sequence: TGTGCCAGCAGGCGCCAATCAGGGGGTAACACTGAAGCTTTCTTT. Residues: CASRRQSGGNTEAFF.

This chain connects TRBV12-5 to TRBJ2-1; the match to TRBD2 covers 8 bases. Germline loops: CDR1 LGHNT, CDR2 FRNRAP. The length of the CDR3 is 21 residues. V lost 0 bases and J lost 2; bases outside the gene matches: 18. CDR3 in amino acids: CASGLVLVGWQREWTYNEQFF. The CDR3 DNA is TGTGCTAGTGGTTTGGTACTGGTCGGGTGGCAGCGGGAGTGGACCTACAATGAGCAGTTCTTC.

The chain has TRBV28 and TRBJ1-3; 7 bases are a match to TRBD1. Germline trimming cut 5 bases from V and 0 bases from J; bases unmatched to any gene: 4. Germline loops: CDR1 MDHEN, CDR2 SYDVKM. This CDR3 is 15 amino acids long. The chain's CDR3 is CASSLRDSSGNTIYF. Here the CDR3 DNA reads TGTGCCAGCAGTCTCCGGGACAGCTCTGGAAACACCATATATTTT.